The present TCR beta chain was sequenced within a study of CD8 T cells in Susac syndrome. The study's findings and limits: Susac syndrome CD4+ T cell repertoires showed no clonal expansion.

Concerning this clonotype itself: No antigen is known for it.

The authors reverse transcribed about 0.5 to 1 ug RNA with random hexamers. Amplification of TCR beta CDR3 across 54 Vbeta and 13 Jbeta was performed with immunoSEQ multiplex PCR. MiXCR was run by TCRdb on the immunoSEQ multiplex PCR reads, yielding one entry per CDR3 protein. Altogether around 170,000 distinct CDR3 sequences are present, roughly 95% being singletons, with the ten largest covering around 0.1%. V was trimmed by 5 bases and J by 3 bases, leaving 16 bases between them. The CDR3 extends over 15 amino acids. Germline V gene sequence: CDR1 SGHTA, CDR2 FQGNSA. The clonotype comes from a human donor with Susac syndrome. Sample: CD4+ T cells from PBMCs. V and J are TRBV7-2 and TRBJ1-1; D is possibly TRBD1 (6 bases). CDR3: CASSPQTDRYTEAFF. The CDR3 nucleotides are TGTGCCAGCAGCCCCCAGACGGACAGATACACTGAAGCTTTCTTT.